This entry describes one T cell receptor (beta chain). The authors' processing: Reference gene primer amplification gave nucleated cell count estimates. Measured with immunoSEQ multiplex PCR; TCRdb has only the in-frame clones, and not every one. V and J calls and clone size are given by that table; D and trimming were obtained from the DNA. Of about 130,000 clones listed, around 81% are singletons. Looked up from germline, CDR1 is ENHRY and CDR2 is SYGVKD. V dropped 2 bases and J dropped 6 bases, with 13 bases sitting between them. The CDR3 covers 14 residues. The record originates from a study of blood T cell repertoires in COVID-19. Study at large: Whether acute or convalescent, the COVID-19 samples came from the United States, Italy and Spain. The cDNA or gDNA used as material had been derived from T cells, B-cell-depleted T cells, or PBMCs.

Sequenced input: peripheral blood. This TCR derives from a human donor in a cohort sampled during active COVID-19. The gene calls are TRBV10-3 and TRBJ1-1; tentative D call: TRBD1 (5 bases). In DNA form, the CDR3 reads TGTGCCATCAGTGAGACAGGCGGCGGTTCTGAAGCTTTCTTT. Its translation: CAISETGGGSEAFF.